These 10 T cell receptor beta chains came from one sample sequenced in a study of control samples from healthy donors and cancer patients (dated by TCRdb to about 2020). The library was generated by the immunoSEQ multiplex PCR assay. TCRdb holds this immuneACCESS table with in-frame rearrangements only. Some clones are missing; in checked studies, unresolved V genes explain under half, and the rest has no known cause. The sample records around 180,000 clones, roughly 88% of which are singletons. The ten largest clones add up to about 5.3% of the sample. Sequenced sample: blood. Receptors were obtained from a woman aged 25 to 39 in good health.

The chain uses TRBV19 and TRBJ2-1, with TRBD1 matching over 12 bases. Germline assignment: CDR1 LNHDA and CDR2 SQIVND (reference sequence). The CDR3 has 15 residues. J lost 8 bases, V lost 6 bases, and 8 bases had no gene match. CDR3 amino acids: CASSTGQGAVHEQFF. The DNA of the CDR3 is TGTGCCAGTAGCACGGGACAGGGGGCGGTCCATGAGCAGTTCTTC. Full variable domain (missing parts from reference TRBV19 and TRBJ2-1): DGGITQSPKYLFRKEGQNVTLSCEQNLNHDAMYWYRQDPGQGLRLIYYSQIVNDFQKGDIAEGYSVSREKKESFPLTVTSAQKNPTAFYLCASSTGQGAVHEQFFGPGTRLTVL.

J is TRBJ1-3 and V is TRBV28; TRBD1 might be the D (5 bases). The CDR3 totals 15 residues. Trimming pared 6 bases from V and 0 bases from J, leaving 12 bases between. Germline V CDR1 and CDR2: MDHEN, SYDVKM. The DNA for the CDR3 is TGTGCCAGCAGGTCCCCAGGGTTCTCTGGAAACACCATATATTTT. It specifies CASRSPGFSGNTIYF. Based on the CDR3 plus reference TRBV28 and TRBJ1-3, the full variable domain is DVKVTQSSRYLVKRTGEKVFLECVQDMDHENMFWYRQDPGLGLRLIYFSYDVKMKEKGDIPEGYSVSREKKERFSLILESASTNQTSMYLCASRSPGFSGNTIYFGEGSWLTVV.

The chain carries TRBV20-1 and TRBJ1-6; no reliable D call. Germline values: CDR1 DFQATT, CDR2 SNEGSKA (reference sequence). Trimming removed 3 bases at V and 13 bases at J, with 13 bases between. CDR3 length: 12 amino acids. The CDR3 sequence: CSASPLSPPLHF. The CDR3 DNA reads as TGCAGTGCTAGTCCCCTGTCGCCTCCCCTCCACTTT.

The chain joins TRBV28 to TRBJ1-5; D ambiguous. The CDR3 length is 12 residues. V lost 5 bases, J lost 5 bases, and 7 bases lay in between. CDR1 MDHEN and CDR2 SYDVKM come from the germline V gene. CDR3 sequence reads: CASSVVDQPQHF. CDR3 sequence (DNA): TGTGCCAGCAGTGTCGTCGATCAGCCCCAGCATTTT.

The chain employs TRBV4-1 and TRBJ2-5; D may correspond to TRBD1 or TRBD2 (5 bases each). The V end lost 0 bases, the J end lost 14 bases, and 28 bases lay between the germline ends. Germline CDR1 reads MGHRA; CDR2 reads YSYEKL. The CDR3 contains 17 residues. The CDR3 sequence is CASSQDTGATLRRGVYF. The CDR3 bases are TGCGCCAGCAGCCAAGATACCGGGGCAACCCTGAGGAGAGGGGTTTACTTC.

This chain joins TRBV6-5 and TRBJ2-2; 11 positions agree with TRBD2. Germline V CDR1 and CDR2: MNHEY, SVGAGI. After removal of 6 bases from V and 7 bases from J, the junction contained 4 bases not matched to a gene. CDR3 length: 14 residues. Written as DNA, the CDR3 is TGTGCCAGCAGAGCTAGCGGGAGGCACGGGGAGCTGTTTTTT. Its translation: CASRASGRHGELFF.

This chain joins TRBV5-1 and TRBJ2-3; weak D call: TRBD1 (6 bases). Between the trimmed V and J ends, which lost 5 bases and 8 bases, there was a span of 15 bases. The germline CDR1 and CDR2 sequences are SGHRS and YFSETQ. This CDR3 is built from 13 residues. Here the CDR3 DNA reads TGCGCCAGCAGTACCGGGGACACGGGTACGCAGTATTTT. It yields the protein CASSTGDTGTQYF.

This clone came up once. Other DNA sequences from this sample encode an identical CDR3 as well. The chain combines TRBV12-3 or TRBV12-4 with TRBJ2-1; tentatively, D is TRBD1 (6 bases). Trimming took off 5 bases at V and 9 bases at J, with 8 bases between the two ends. This CDR3 has 11 residues. CDR3 bases: TGTGCCAGCAGTCTAGGGGGTGAGCAGTTCTTC. It translates to CASSLGGEQFF.

The chain joins TRBV4-1 to TRBJ1-3, with a possible D match to TRBD1 (6 bases). CDR3 length equals 16 residues. In germline, CDR1 is MGHRA, CDR2 YSYEKL. Trimming shortened V by 2 bases and J by 3 bases, and 14 bases separated the two germline ends. The CDR3 is CASSQSDRLGGNTIYF. CDR3 nucleotide sequence: TGCGCCAGCAGCCAATCCGACAGGTTGGGTGGAAACACCATATATTTT.

V and J are TRBV11-2 and TRBJ1-1, with D uncertain. The CDR3 is 13 residues long. Trimming removed 1 base from V and 1 base from J, with 4 bases in between. Germline values: CDR1 SGHAT, CDR2 FQNNGV. The DNA for the CDR3 is TGTGCCAGCAGCTTAGCCAGGAACACTGAAGCTTTCTTT. This sequence encodes CASSLARNTEAFF.